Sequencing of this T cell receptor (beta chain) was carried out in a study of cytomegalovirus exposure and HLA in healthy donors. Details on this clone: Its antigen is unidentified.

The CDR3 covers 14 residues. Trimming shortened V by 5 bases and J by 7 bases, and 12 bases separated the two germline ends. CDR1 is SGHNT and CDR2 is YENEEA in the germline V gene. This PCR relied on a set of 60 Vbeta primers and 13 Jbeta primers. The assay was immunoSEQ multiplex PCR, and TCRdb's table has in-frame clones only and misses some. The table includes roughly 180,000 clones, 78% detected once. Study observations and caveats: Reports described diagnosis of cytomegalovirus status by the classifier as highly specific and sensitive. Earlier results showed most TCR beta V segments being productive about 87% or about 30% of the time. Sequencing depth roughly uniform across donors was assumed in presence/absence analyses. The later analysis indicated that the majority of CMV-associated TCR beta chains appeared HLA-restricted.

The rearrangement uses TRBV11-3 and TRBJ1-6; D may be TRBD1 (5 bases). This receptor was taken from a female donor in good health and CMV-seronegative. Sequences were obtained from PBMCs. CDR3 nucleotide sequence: TGTGCCAGCAGCCCTCGCGGGGGAAATTCACCCCTCCACTTT. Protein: CASSPRGGNSPLHF. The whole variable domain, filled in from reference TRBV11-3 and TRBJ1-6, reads EAGVVQSPRYKIIEKKQPVAFWCNPISGHNTLYWYLQNLGQGPELLIRYENEEAVDDSQLPKDRFSAERLKGVDSTLKIQPAELGDSAVYLCASSPRGGNSPLHFGNGTRLTVT.